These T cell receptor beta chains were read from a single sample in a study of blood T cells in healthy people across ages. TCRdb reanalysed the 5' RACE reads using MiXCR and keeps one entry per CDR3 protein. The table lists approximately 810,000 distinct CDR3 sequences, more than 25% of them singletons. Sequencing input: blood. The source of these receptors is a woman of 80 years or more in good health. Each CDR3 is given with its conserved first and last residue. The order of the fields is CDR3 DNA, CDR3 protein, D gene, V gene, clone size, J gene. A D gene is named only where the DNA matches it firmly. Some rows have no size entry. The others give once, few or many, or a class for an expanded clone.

TGCGCCAGCAGCCAAGATAGACAGGGTTGGAACTATGGCTACACCTTC	CASSQDRQGWNYGYTF	TRBD1	TRBV4-1	many	TRBJ1-2
TGTGCCAGCAGCCCGTGGACAGGGAGCGAGCAGTACTTC	CASSPWTGSEQYF	TRBD1	TRBV7-2	NA	TRBJ2-7
TGCAGTGCTAGAGATGACAACCTTTATCAGCCCCAGCATTTT	CSARDDNLYQPQHF	NA	TRBV20-1	few	TRBJ1-5
TGTGCCTCCGAAGGCACAGTCCAAGAGACCCAGTACTTC	CASEGTVQETQYF	NA	TRBV28	NA	TRBJ2-5
TGTGCCAGCAGCTTTTCAGGGATCTACGAGCAGTACTTC	CASSFSGIYEQYF	NA	TRBV7-9	NA	TRBJ2-7
TGTGCCAGCGGAACAGGGGGGGACACAGATACGCAGTATTTT	CASGTGGDTDTQYF	NA	TRBV6-2/TRBV6-3	few	TRBJ2-3
TGTGCCAGCACCGGGGGGAGCTCCGAGCAGTACTTC	CASTGGSSEQYF	TRBD2	TRBV28	NA	TRBJ2-7
TGTGCCAGCAGTGGGACAGGGAAGGGCAATCAGCCCCAGCATTTT	CASSGTGKGNQPQHF	TRBD1	TRBV2	few	TRBJ1-5
TGTGCCAGCAGTTTCCAGGGCGGAACTGAAGCTTTCTTT	CASSFQGGTEAFF	NA	TRBV12-3/TRBV12-4	many	TRBJ1-1
TGTGCCAGCAGCATTCCGACTAGCGGGGAGGTCGAGCAGTACTTC	CASSIPTSGEVEQYF	TRBD2	TRBV7-9	many	TRBJ2-7
TGTGCCAGCAGTTTAGGTATTACGAGGACAGAGCAGTTCTTC	CASSLGITRTEQFF	NA	TRBV28	NA	TRBJ2-1
TGTGCCAGCAGCTTTGACGGGTGGTCTAATGAAAAACTGTTTTTT	CASSFDGWSNEKLFF	NA	TRBV7-9	NA	TRBJ1-4
TGTGCCGGCAGCCAAGGATACGAGGACCAAGAGACCCAGTACTTC	CAGSQGYEDQETQYF	NA	TRBV14	NA	TRBJ2-5
TGCAGTGCTAATTCAGGCGCACAGTTCCCTAATCAGCCCCAGCATTTT	CSANSGAQFPNQPQHF	NA	TRBV20-1	few	TRBJ1-5
TGCAGTGCTAGAGATGGGGGGGGCGTTTCATGGCAGCCCCAGCATTTT	CSARDGGGVSWQPQHF	NA	TRBV20-1	once	TRBJ1-5
TGTGCCAGCAGCATCACCGGGACAGAGACCCTCACCGGGGAGCTGTTTTTT	CASSITGTETLTGELFF	TRBD1	TRBV25-1	NA	TRBJ2-2
TGTGCCAGCTCACCAGGGGATGCAAACACTGAAGCTTTCTTT	CASSPGDANTEAFF	NA	TRBV18	NA	TRBJ1-1
TGCAGTGCTAGAGATTGGGGACAGGGGGATGGCTACACCTTC	CSARDWGQGDGYTF	TRBD1	TRBV20-1	few	TRBJ1-2
TGTGCCAGCAGTGCTCCTTTGAGGACAGGGGTGGATACGCAGTATTTT	CASSAPLRTGVDTQYF	TRBD1	TRBV6-2/TRBV6-3	many	TRBJ2-3